Sequencing of this T cell receptor beta chain was carried out in a study of blood T cell repertoires in COVID-19. Sequencing was performed with immunoSEQ multiplex PCR; in TCRdb, only in-frame clones are kept and a portion is missing. The sample shows 140,000 or so clones, about four fifths of them seen only once. CDR1 SEHNR and CDR2 FQNEAQ come from the germline V gene (reference sequence). This CDR3 region has 17 residues. Trimming pared 0 bases from V and 0 bases from J, leaving 14 bases between. The TCR was taken from a human donor in a cohort sampled during active COVID-19. The sequenced material came from peripheral blood. The chain recombines TRBV7-9 with TRBJ1-1, with a possible D match to TRBD1 (5 bases). Here the CDR3 DNA reads TGTGCCAGCAGCTTAGCGTTGGGGGGGATAATGAACACTGAAGCTTTCTTT. It encodes CASSLALGGIMNTEAFF.